This T cell receptor (beta chain) was obtained from a study of shared clonotypes between healthy human individuals. Measured with immunoSEQ multiplex PCR; TCRdb has only the in-frame clones, and not every one. The sample includes 2 million to 2.5 million clones, 80% to 95% of them seen just once. Sequencing used naive CD4+ T cells from PBMCs. Subset specified: CD45RA+ positively selected. This receptor was identified in a man between 18 and 35 years old in good health. Some clones in this sample may be carry-over from other donors' samples.

The CDR3 DNA is TGTGCCAGCAGCCCCACCACGAGTTGGTATGGCTACACCTTC. Its protein is CASSPTTSWYGYTF. The rearrangement links TRBV7-9 to TRBJ1-2; D gene unclear. The V gene lost 5 bases and the J gene lost 5 bases, with 15 bases spanning the gap. Per the germline V gene, CDR1 is SEHNR and CDR2 is FQNEAQ (reference sequence). The CDR3 runs to 14 residues.